This T cell receptor beta chain originates from a study of cytotoxic CD8 clonotypes in ibrutinib-treated CLL. Across the study: IGHV unmutated under 18; relapsed/refractory some ten; treatment-naive some 14.

The planned depth of sequencing spanned 1 in 200,000 to 1 in 1 million T cells. Only in-frame clones appear in the TCRdb table, and some are missing; sequencing was by immunoSEQ multiplex PCR. The table shows fewer than 12,000 clones, with 79% occurring only once. V was clipped by 2 bases and J by 7 bases, with 14 bases between them. There are 14 residues in the CDR3. Germline V CDR1 and CDR2: SGHTA, FQGNSA. Source: PBMCs, taken at disease progression, from a patient treated with ibrutinib. The chain has TRBV7-2 and TRBJ1-1; the D is unclear. This TCR derives from a human donor with chronic lymphocytic leukemia. For the CDR3, the DNA is TGTGCCAGCAGCTTAACCGGGAGCCGCCTTGAAGCTTTCTTT. As protein: CASSLTGSRLEAFF. Variable domain in full (rest from reference TRBV7-2 and TRBJ1-1): GAGVSQSPSNKVTEKGKDVELRCDPISGHTALYWYRQSLGQGLEFLIYFQGNSAPDKSGLPSDRFSAERTGGSVSTLTIQRTQQEDSAVYLCASSLTGSRLEAFFGQGTRLTVV.